A single sample is the source of the 27 T cell receptor beta chains below, sequenced in a study of blood T cells in healthy people across ages. Combining a sample-barcoded 5' primer with a J-beta primer mix, a second PCR ran for roughly 6 to 11 cycles. MiXCR, applied by TCRdb to the 5' RACE reads, yields one record per CDR3 protein. Of about 800,000 distinct CDR3 sequences in the sample, 25% are singletons; the top ten hold approximately 3.7%. The same specimen was also included in a second study, on T cells of mothers and their children.

Sequencing was carried out using blood. The receptors shown here come from a boy younger than 18 in good health.

The gene calls are TRBV7-9 and TRBJ2-5; 9 bases are shared with TRBD2. The J call may be wrong; the DNA end is better matched by TRBJ2-1. CDR3 size: 16 residues. The germline CDR1 and CDR2 sequences are SEHNR and FQNEAQ (reference sequence). Here the CDR3 DNA reads TGTGCCAGCAGCCCCCTCGGGAGCGGGGGGCCCTTTGAGCAGTTCTTC. Translated, it gives CASSPLGSGGPFEQFF.

This clonotype was counted a few times. V gene TRBV7-8 combines with J gene TRBJ2-3; 14 positions agree with TRBD2. Per germline, CDR1 SGHVS and CDR2 FQNEAQ. The CDR3 consists of 16 residues. The junction had 2 bases not matched to a gene; V was cut back by 5 bases and J by 1 base. In DNA form, the CDR3 reads TGTGCCAGCAGCCAGGGACTAGCGGGGGGCACAGATACGCAGTATTTT. Amino acid sequence: CASSQGLAGGTDTQYF.

The V gene is TRBV28, the J gene TRBJ2-1; the match to TRBD2 covers 7 bases. The germline CDR1 and CDR2 sequences are MDHEN and SYDVKM. This CDR3 region has 16 residues. V gave up 5 bases and J gave up 3 bases; unmatched junction bases: 10. In nucleotides, the CDR3 is TGTGCCAGCAGTCCTAAAATGTCTAGCGGCTACAATGAGCAGTTCTTC. Its translation: CASSPKMSSGYNEQFF. Full variable domain (remainder filled in from reference TRBV28 and TRBJ2-1): DVKVTQSSRYLVKRTGEKVFLECVQDMDHENMFWYRQDPGLGLRLIYFSYDVKMKEKGDIPEGYSVSREKKERFSLILESASTNQTSMYLCASSPKMSSGYNEQFFGPGTRLTVL.

The rearrangement joins TRBV6-1 to TRBJ2-5; maybe TRBD1 (6 bases). The DNA end favors TRBJ2-7, so the J call may be wrong. Germline CDR1 MNHNS, CDR2 SASEGT. The CDR3 has 13 residues. CDR3 bases: TGTGCCAGCATCAGGGGTTTCGGTCCCGAGCAGTACTTC. Translating gives CASIRGFGPEQYF.

The chain joins TRBV6-1 to TRBJ2-7; possibly TRBD2 for D (6 bases). The CDR3 is 15 amino acids. Trimming took 4 bases from V and 2 from J, leaving 15 bases between them. CDR1 is MNHNS and CDR2 is SASEGT in the germline V gene. This chain's CDR3 is CASSAPAGTPYEQYF. The CDR3 DNA reads TGTGCCAGCAGTGCCCCCGCGGGGACCCCCTACGAGCAGTACTTC.

The gene calls are TRBV13 and TRBJ1-2; the D gene is possibly TRBD1 (5 bases). The V end was cut by 8 bases, the J end by 0 bases, with 13 bases between. CDR3 length: 14 amino acids. Germline assignment: CDR1 PRHDT and CDR2 FYEKMQ (reference sequence). The CDR3: CASWNRIPNYGYTF. The CDR3 DNA reads as TGTGCCAGCTGGAACAGGATTCCTAACTATGGCTACACCTTC.

This clonotype was seen repeatedly, ten times or more. An end of the junction differs from the germline gene, which may be a read error. The chain carries TRBV5-1 and TRBJ1-1, with TRBD1 identical over 7 bases. Germline V gene data show CDR1 as SGHRS and CDR2 as YFSETQ. CDR3 length equals 15 residues. This chain's CDR3 is CASSLVDRLNTEAFF. The CDR3 nucleotides are TGCGCCAGCAGCTTGGTGGACAGGCTGAACACTGAAGCCTTCTTT.

J is TRBJ2-3 and V is TRBV29-1; no clear D gene. CDR3 size: 11 residues. Trimming shortened V by 7 bases and J by 3 bases, and 8 bases separated the two germline ends. Germline values: CDR1 SQVTM, CDR2 ANQGSEA. CDR3 bases: TGCAGCGGACTGGTGACAGATACGCAGTATTTT. Amino acids: CSGLVTDTQYF.

This clonotype has just a few counts. V and J are TRBV25-1 and TRBJ1-1; D unresolved. The CDR3 sequence is 12 residues long. Germline-derived CDR1 and CDR2 are MGHDK and SYGVNS. With 1 base removed from V and 9 bases from J, the gap between germline ends came to 9 bases. CDR3 protein: CASSEFRGKAFF. CDR3 nucleotides: TGTGCCAGCAGTGAATTTCGAGGGAAAGCTTTCTTT.

The chain is built from TRBV27 and TRBJ2-5, with TRBD2 identical over 7 bases. The end of the DNA fits TRBJ2-1 better, so the J call may be wrong. The germline gives CDR1 MNHEY, CDR2 SMNVEV (reference sequence). CDR3 length equals 13 residues. The CDR3 DNA is TGTGCCAGCAGGCACGGACTAGGAGATGAGCAGTTCTTC. Translation: CASRHGLGDEQFF.

Worth noting for this clonotype: Relative to the germline gene, one junction end is altered; a read error may explain this. This chain uses TRBV18 with TRBJ2-5, with 9 bases aligning to TRBD1. The J call may be faulty, since TRBJ2-1 better matches the DNA end. There are 15 residues in the CDR3. Germline lookup yields CDR1 KGHSH and CDR2 LQKENI. The CDR3 nucleotides are TGTGCCAGCTCTCCACCGGGACAGGGCATCAATGAGCAGTTCTTC. Protein sequence: CASSPPGQGINEQFF.

This clonotype was observed a few times. V is TRBV7-8 and J is TRBJ2-5; the match to TRBD1 covers 7 bases. The end of the DNA is better explained by TRBJ2-7, so the J call may be wrong. This CDR3 region has 14 residues. Germline CDR1 SGHVS, CDR2 FQNEAQ. The CDR3 nucleotides read TGTGCCAGCAGCCCCCCCCAGGGGGTCGACGAGCAGTACTTC. Its translation: CASSPPQGVDEQYF.

J is TRBJ2-3 and V is TRBV9; 9 bases are a match to TRBD2. This CDR3 has 17 residues. In germline, CDR1 is SGDLS, CDR2 YYNGEE. J gave up 0 bases and V 4 bases, and 9 bases lay outside the gene matches. CDR3: CASSLKSGLASTDTQYF. CDR3 bases: TGTGCCAGCAGCCTTAAGTCCGGACTAGCGAGCACAGATACGCAGTATTTT. The whole variable domain, remainder taken from reference TRBV9 and TRBJ2-3, is DSGVTQTPKHLITATGQRVTLRCSPRSGDLSVYWYQQSLDQGLQFLIQYYNGEERAKGNILERFSAQQFPDLHSELNLSSLELGDSALYFCASSLKSGLASTDTQYFGPGTRLTVL.

The rearrangement uses TRBV7-2 and TRBJ2-1; D tentatively fits TRBD1 or TRBD2 (5 bases each). The assigned J gene may be wrong: the sequence end matches TRBJ2-5 better. The CDR3 runs 14 residues. CDR1 SGHTA and CDR2 FQGNSA come from the germline V gene. CDR3 bases: TGTGCCAGCAGCCAAGATTCGAGGGGCGAGACCCAGTACTTC. Translated: CASSQDSRGETQYF.

This clonotype was seen a handful of times. The chain recombines TRBV6-2 or TRBV6-3 with TRBJ2-1; 8 bases map to TRBD1. The CDR3 is made up of 15 amino acids. Trimming removed 10 bases from V and 2 bases from J; junction bases left unmatched: 10. Germline CDR1 is MNHEY and CDR2 is SVGEGT. The chain's CDR3 is CAISRDRPTYNEQFF. The CDR3 DNA reads TGTGCCATCTCCCGGGACAGGCCTACCTACAATGAGCAGTTCTTC.

This clonotype showed up just a few times. The chain links TRBV16 to TRBJ2-1; the match to TRBD2 covers 10 bases. The length of the CDR3 is 16 residues. V dropped 1 base and J dropped 5; count of bases not matched to a gene: 5. Per the germline V gene, CDR1 is KGHSY and CDR2 is FQNENV. In DNA form, the CDR3 reads TGTGCCAGCAGCCAATTGGGTAGCGGGAGGAACAATGAGCAGTTCTTC. It is translated as CASSQLGSGRNNEQFF.

This clonotype was counted a few times. The rearrangement links TRBV12-3 or TRBV12-4 to TRBJ2-1; 11 positions match TRBD1. The J call is in doubt because the DNA end fits TRBJ2-7 better. This CDR3 contains 15 residues. CDR3 in DNA: TGTGCCAGCAGCCTGTCCGGGACAGGGGGGCTAGAGCAGTACTTC. Residues: CASSLSGTGGLEQYF.

This clonotype showed up just a few times. The chain combines TRBV12-3 or TRBV12-4 with TRBJ2-2; D call uncertain. Trimming cost V 3 bases and J 4 bases, with 9 bases left between them. This CDR3 contains 14 residues. CDR3 region: CASSFGEFTGELFF. CDR3 DNA sequence: TGTGCCAGCAGTTTCGGCGAATTCACCGGGGAGCTGTTTTTT.

This clonotype was seen just once. CDR3 nucleotides: TGCAGCGCCGTCGAAGACAATGAGCAGTTCTTC. The encoded protein is CSAVEDNEQFF. The chain joins TRBV29-1 to TRBJ2-1; no reliable D call. Germline V gives CDR1 SQVTM, CDR2 ANQGSEA. Trimming removed 7 bases from V and 5 bases from J, with 9 bases in between. The CDR3 has 11 residues.

This clonotype came up a few times. V usage is TRBV29-1 and J usage is TRBJ2-7; TRBD2 matches 14 bases. In germline, CDR1 is SQVTM, CDR2 ANQGSEA. The CDR3 length is 14 residues. With 6 bases clipped from V and 7 bases from J, the junction kept 8 bases outside the gene matches. The CDR3 loop is CSVTGLAGVGEQYF. CDR3 coding DNA: TGCAGCGTCACGGGACTAGCGGGAGTGGGAGAGCAGTACTTC.

This rearrangement joins TRBV7-2 to TRBJ1-6, with D unresolved. V was cut by 3 bases and J by 4 bases, with 10 bases left in between. The CDR3 contains 15 residues. Germline-derived CDR1 and CDR2 are SGHTA and FQGNSA. CDR3 residues: CASSFIGSYNSPLHF. CDR3 in DNA: TGTGCCAGCAGCTTTATCGGGAGTTATAATTCACCCCTCCACTTT.

The V and J genes are TRBV9 and TRBJ1-2; a weak D match, TRBD1 (5 bases). V was pared by 0 bases and J by 2 bases, with 8 bases between. Germline values: CDR1 SGDLS, CDR2 YYNGEE. The CDR3 loop spans 14 amino acids. CDR3 loop: CASSVDGDNYGYTF. CDR3 in DNA: TGTGCCAGCAGCGTAGATGGGGACAACTATGGCTACACCTTC. Drawing the rest from reference TRBV9 and TRBJ1-2, the complete variable domain is DSGVTQTPKHLITATGQRVTLRCSPRSGDLSVYWYQQSLDQGLQFLIQYYNGEERAKGNILERFSAQQFPDLHSELNLSSLELGDSALYFCASSVDGDNYGYTFGSGTRLTVV.

This clonotype was seen more than once but under ten times. The J gene is TRBJ2-7, the V gene TRBV12-3 or TRBV12-4, with TRBD1 matching 9 bases. This CDR3 is 13 amino acids long. The J segment lost 3 bases and the V segment lost 6 bases, leaving 3 bases of the junction unmatched. The chain's CDR3 is CASRAGQGYEQYF. CDR3 bases: TGTGCCAGCAGAGCGGGACAGGGCTACGAGCAGTACTTC.

The sample holds a few counts of this clonotype. The chain joins TRBV4-3 to TRBJ1-2; D gene uncertain. Germline CDR1 is LGHNA and CDR2 is YSLEER. Trimming cost V 0 bases and J 6 bases, with 11 bases left between them. The CDR3 runs to 14 residues. CDR3: CASSQDTTWDGYTF. The DNA for the CDR3 is TGCGCCAGCAGCCAAGATACTACCTGGGATGGCTACACCTTC.

This sequence joins TRBV20-1 and TRBJ2-3; 7 bases map to TRBD2. Germline V gene lookup returns CDR1 DFQATT and CDR2 SNEGSKA (reference sequence). With 6 bases clipped from V and 1 base from J, the junction kept 19 bases outside the gene matches. The length of the CDR3 is 18 residues. The CDR3: CSAPLARVVVLGTDTQYF. The DNA for the CDR3 is TGCAGTGCACCACTAGCGCGGGTTGTTGTCTTGGGCACAGATACGCAGTATTTT.

This clonotype was observed a few times. The chain has TRBV28 and TRBJ1-2; a possible D gene is TRBD1 (5 bases). CDR3 length: 16 amino acids. V was shortened by 4 bases and J by 0 bases, with 15 bases between the two germline ends. CDR1 and CDR2 (germline): MDHEN, SYDVKM. The CDR3 reads CASSYPGGGPNYGYTF. The CDR3 DNA follows: TGTGCCAGCAGTTACCCCGGGGGAGGACCTAACTATGGCTACACCTTC.

This sequence joins TRBV7-2 and TRBJ2-6; no clear D gene. Trimming removed 5 bases from V and 1 base from J, with 6 bases in between. Germline V gene lookup returns CDR1 SGHTA and CDR2 FQGNSA. CDR3 length: 14 amino acids. DNA of the CDR3: TGTGCCAGCAGCACCCCTTCTGGGGCCAACGTCCTGACTTTC. Encoded protein: CASSTPSGANVLTF.